The 5 T cell receptor beta chains presented below share a single source sample, sequenced in a study of T cells after yellow fever vaccination. TCRdb re-called the 5' RACE reads with MiXCR, one entry per CDR3 protein. Among about 340,000 distinct CDR3 sequences, approximately 9% were seen once, and the ten largest hold 18%. The sequencing used PBMCs, collected on the day of the first yellow fever vaccination. The receptors were gathered from a man in his late teens or twenties who received the YFV17D yellow fever vaccine.

This clonotype has a handful of counts. The chain has TRBV4-3 and TRBJ2-5; 7 bases fit TRBD1. CDR1 LGHNA and CDR2 YSLEER come from the germline V gene. This CDR3 region has 15 residues. V lost 4 bases and J lost 5; bases outside the gene matches: 10. CDR3 region: CASSPGTALRETQYF. CDR3 nucleotides: TGCGCCAGCAGCCCAGGGACAGCCCTGAGGGAGACCCAGTACTTC.

The V call is TRBV6-2 or TRBV6-3, the J call TRBJ2-5; D may be TRBD2 (6 bases). CDR1 and CDR2 (germline): MNHEY, SVGEGT. The CDR3 is 14 amino acids. The V end lost 5 bases, the J end lost 5 bases, and 15 bases lay between the germline ends. This CDR3 is CASSGNGGIETQYF. CDR3 coding DNA: TGTGCCAGCAGTGGTAACGGGGGAATTGAGACCCAGTACTTC.

The genes are TRBV4-1 and TRBJ2-4, with 7 nucleotides matching TRBD2. Germline loops: CDR1 MGHRA, CDR2 YSYEKL. The V gene end was trimmed by 6 bases and the J gene end by 0 bases; junction bases not matched to a gene: 5. The CDR3 has 15 residues. For the CDR3, the DNA is TGCGCCAGCAGTCGGGGGGACTTAGCCAAAAACATTCAGTACTTC. Its translation: CASSRGDLAKNIQYF.

This clonotype has just one count. The chain employs TRBV18 and TRBJ2-7; perhaps TRBD1 as D (5 bases). The CDR3 totals 13 residues. V was pared by 3 bases and J by 4 bases, with 10 bases between. CDR1 KGHSH and CDR2 LQKENI come from the germline V gene. CDR3 sequence reads: CASSPQGPYEQYV. CDR3 nucleotides: TGTGCCAGCTCACCGCAGGGCCCTTACGAGCAGTACGTC.

The chain uses TRBV5-4 and TRBJ1-4; no firm D call. The germline V and J ends were trimmed by 1 base and 7 bases, with 8 bases remaining between them. Germline lookup yields CDR1 SGHNT and CDR2 YYREEE (reference sequence). The CDR3 is 13 residues long. The CDR3, as DNA: TGTGCCAGCAGCTTGCCCTCGGCTGAAAAACTGTTTTTT. Translation: CASSLPSAEKLFF.